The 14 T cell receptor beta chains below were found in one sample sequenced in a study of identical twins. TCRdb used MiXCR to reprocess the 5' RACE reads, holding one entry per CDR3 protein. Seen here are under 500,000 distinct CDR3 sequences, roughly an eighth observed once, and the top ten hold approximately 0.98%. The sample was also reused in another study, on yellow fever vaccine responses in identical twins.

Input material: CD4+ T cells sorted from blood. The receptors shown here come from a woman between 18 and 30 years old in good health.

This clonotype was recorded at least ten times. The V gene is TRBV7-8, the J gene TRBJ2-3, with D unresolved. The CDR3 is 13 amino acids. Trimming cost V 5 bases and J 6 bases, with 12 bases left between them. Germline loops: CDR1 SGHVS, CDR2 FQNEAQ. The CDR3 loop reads CASSRGPFDTQYF. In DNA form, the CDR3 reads TGTGCCAGCAGCAGAGGACCGTTCGATACGCAGTATTTT.

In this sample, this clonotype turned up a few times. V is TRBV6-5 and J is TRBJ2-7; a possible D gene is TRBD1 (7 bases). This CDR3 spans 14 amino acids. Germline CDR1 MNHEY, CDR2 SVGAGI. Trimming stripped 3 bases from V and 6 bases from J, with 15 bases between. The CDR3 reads CASSYSTGEVEQYF. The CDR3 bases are TGTGCCAGCAGTTATTCCACAGGGGAGGTCGAGCAGTACTTC.

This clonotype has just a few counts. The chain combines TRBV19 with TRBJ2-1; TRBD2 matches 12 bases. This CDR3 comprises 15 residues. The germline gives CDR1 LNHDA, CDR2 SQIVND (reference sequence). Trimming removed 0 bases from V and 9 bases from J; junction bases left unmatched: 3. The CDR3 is CASSIDSTSGGEQFF. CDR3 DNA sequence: TGTGCCAGTAGTATAGATTCGACTAGCGGGGGTGAGCAGTTCTTC.

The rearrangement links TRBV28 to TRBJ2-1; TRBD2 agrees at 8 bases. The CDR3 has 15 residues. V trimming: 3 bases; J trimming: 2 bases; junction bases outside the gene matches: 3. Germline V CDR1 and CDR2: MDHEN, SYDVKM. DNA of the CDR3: TGTGCCAGCAGTTTTGGAGCGGGGGCCTACAATGAGCAGTTCTTC. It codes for CASSFGAGAYNEQFF.

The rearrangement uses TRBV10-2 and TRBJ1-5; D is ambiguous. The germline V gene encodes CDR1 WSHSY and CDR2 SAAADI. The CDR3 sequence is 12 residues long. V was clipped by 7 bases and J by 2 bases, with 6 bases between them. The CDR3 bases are TGCGCCAGCACGGACGGCAATCAGCCCCAGCATTTT. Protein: CASTDGNQPQHF.

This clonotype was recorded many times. The CDR3 sequence: CASSPPGGRADTQYF. Here the CDR3 DNA reads TGCGCCAGCAGCCCCCCGGGGGGGCGGGCAGATACGCAGTATTTT. The genes are TRBV5-1 and TRBJ2-3, with TRBD2 matching 8 bases. V trimming: 4 bases; J trimming: 4 bases; junction bases outside the gene matches: 8. The germline CDR1 and CDR2 sequences are SGHRS and YFSETQ. The CDR3 runs 15 residues.

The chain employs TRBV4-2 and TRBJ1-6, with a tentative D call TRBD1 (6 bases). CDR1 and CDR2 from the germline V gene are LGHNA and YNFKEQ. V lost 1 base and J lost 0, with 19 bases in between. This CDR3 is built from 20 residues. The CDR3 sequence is CASSQAGAGSDRSYNSPLHF. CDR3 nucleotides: TGTGCCAGCAGCCAAGCGGGGGCAGGCTCAGACCGCTCCTATAATTCACCCCTCCACTTT.

The CDR3 sequence: CASSPDSLYEQYF. DNA of the CDR3: TGCGCCAGCAGTCCGGACAGTTTGTACGAGCAGTACTTC. The genes are TRBV5-1 and TRBJ2-7; D may be TRBD1 (6 bases). V lost 5 bases and J 4 bases, leaving 13 bases between the germline ends. Germline-derived CDR1 and CDR2 are SGHRS and YFSETQ. There are 13 residues in the CDR3.

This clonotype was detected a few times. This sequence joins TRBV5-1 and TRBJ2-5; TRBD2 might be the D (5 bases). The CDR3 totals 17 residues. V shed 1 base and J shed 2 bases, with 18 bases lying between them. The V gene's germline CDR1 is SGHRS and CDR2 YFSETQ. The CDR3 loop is CASSLNGLPGSQETQYF. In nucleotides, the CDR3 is TGCGCCAGCAGCTTGAATGGACTCCCCGGGTCACAAGAGACCCAGTACTTC.

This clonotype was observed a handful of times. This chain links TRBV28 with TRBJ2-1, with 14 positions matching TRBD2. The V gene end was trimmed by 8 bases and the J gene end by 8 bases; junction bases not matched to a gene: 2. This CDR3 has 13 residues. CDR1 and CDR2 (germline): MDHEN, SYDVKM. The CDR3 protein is CASGLAGGDEQFF. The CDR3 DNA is TGTGCCAGCGGACTAGCGGGAGGCGATGAGCAGTTCTTC.

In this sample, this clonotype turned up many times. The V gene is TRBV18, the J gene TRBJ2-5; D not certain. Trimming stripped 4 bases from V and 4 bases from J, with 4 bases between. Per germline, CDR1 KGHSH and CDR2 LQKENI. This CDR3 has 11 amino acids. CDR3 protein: CASSQRETQYF. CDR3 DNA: TGTGCCAGCTCACAGAGAGAGACCCAGTACTTC.

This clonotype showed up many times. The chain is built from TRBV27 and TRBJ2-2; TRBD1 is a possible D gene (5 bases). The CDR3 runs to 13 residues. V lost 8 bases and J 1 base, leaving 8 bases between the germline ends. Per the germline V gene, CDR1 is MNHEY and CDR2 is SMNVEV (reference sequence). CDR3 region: CASETGNTGELFF. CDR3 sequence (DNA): TGTGCCAGCGAAACAGGGAACACCGGGGAGCTGTTTTTT.

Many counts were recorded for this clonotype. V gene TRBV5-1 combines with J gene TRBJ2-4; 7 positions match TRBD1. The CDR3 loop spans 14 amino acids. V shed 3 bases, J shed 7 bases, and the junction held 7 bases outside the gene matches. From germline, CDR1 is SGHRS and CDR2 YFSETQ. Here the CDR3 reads CASSSYQQGNIQYF. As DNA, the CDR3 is TGCGCCAGCAGCTCCTACCAACAGGGGAACATTCAGTACTTC.

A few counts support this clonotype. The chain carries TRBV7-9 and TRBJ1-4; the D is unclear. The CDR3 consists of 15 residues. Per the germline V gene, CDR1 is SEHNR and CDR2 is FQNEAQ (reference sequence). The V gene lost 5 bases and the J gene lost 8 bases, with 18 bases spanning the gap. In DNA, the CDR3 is TGTGCCAGCAGCGCTGCCAAACAATTTGGAGAAAAACTGTTTTTT. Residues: CASSAAKQFGEKLFF. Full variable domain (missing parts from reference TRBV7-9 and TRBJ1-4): DTGVSQNPRHKITKRGQNVTFRCDPISEHNRLYWYRQTLGQGPEFLTYFQNEAQLEKSRLLSDRFSAERPKGSFSTLEIQRTEQGDSAMYLCASSAAKQFGEKLFFGSGTQLSVL.